This T cell receptor (beta chain) stems from a study of cytomegalovirus exposure and HLA in healthy donors. Study observations and caveats: Specificity for CMV antigens was confirmed in vitro for a few of the CMV-associated chains. Accounts indicate the classifier identified cytomegalovirus status with strong specificity and sensitivity. Information on immune exposure was restricted to one variable (CMV serostatus).

The primer mix had 60 Vbeta and 13 Jbeta primers. Original handling: Approximately 73 million unique TCR beta chains, roughly 10 million shared, were counted in a later analysis. The table came from immunoSEQ multiplex PCR; TCRdb's copy has only in-frame clones and leaves some out. V, J and clone size derive from that table, while D and trimming were established from the DNA sequence. The table lists about 76,000 clones, roughly 78% of them singletons, with nearly 2.5% in the top ten. The CDR3 has 15 amino acids. From germline, CDR1 is SGHTA and CDR2 FQGTGA. The junction had 9 bases not matched to a gene; V was cut back by 6 bases and J by 5 bases. Worth noting for this clone: The antigen remains undetermined.

This TCR was sampled from a male donor in good health and CMV-seropositive. V and J are TRBV7-3 and TRBJ2-3; 9 nucleotides agree with TRBD2. Sequences were obtained from PBMCs. CDR3 bases: TGTGCCAGCAGTTTGACTAGCGGCAACTTAGATACGCAGTATTTT. This encodes CASSLTSGNLDTQYF.